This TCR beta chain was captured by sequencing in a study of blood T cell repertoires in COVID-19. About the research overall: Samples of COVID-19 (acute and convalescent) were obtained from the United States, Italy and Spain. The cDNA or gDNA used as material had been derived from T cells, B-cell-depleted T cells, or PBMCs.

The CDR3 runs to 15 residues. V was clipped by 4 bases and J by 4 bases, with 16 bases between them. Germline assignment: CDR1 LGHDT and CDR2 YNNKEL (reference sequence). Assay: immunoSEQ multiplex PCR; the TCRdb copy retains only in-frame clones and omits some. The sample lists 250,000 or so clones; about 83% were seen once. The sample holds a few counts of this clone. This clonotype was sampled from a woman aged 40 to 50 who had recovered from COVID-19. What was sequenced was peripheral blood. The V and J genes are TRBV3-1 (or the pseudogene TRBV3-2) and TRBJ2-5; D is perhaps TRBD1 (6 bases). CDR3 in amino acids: CASSLDSFRIETQYF. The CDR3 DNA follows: TGTGCCAGCAGCCTGGACAGTTTCAGGATAGAGACCCAGTACTTC.